These T cell receptor beta chains were read from a single sample in a study of blood T cell repertoires in COVID-19. Clones were read by immunoSEQ multiplex PCR, and TCRdb kept only the in-frame ones, dropping some. The sample holds 300,000 to 450,000 clones, more than 75% seen once. The sequenced sample was PBMCs or T cells enriched from blood (not recorded which). The receptors were gathered from a man aged 35-49 years in a cohort exposed to, infected with or recovered from COVID-19 (not recorded which). CDR3s leave out the opening cysteine and the closing phenylalanine or tryptophan.

V: TRBV28
J: TRBJ2-4
CDR3: ASSLLGTGVGFGAKNIQY

V: TRBV29-1
J: TRBJ2-1
CDR3: SVVGSVSSYNEQF

V: TRBV7-9
J: TRBJ1-5
CDR3: ASTQGIDNQPQH

V: TRBV7-3
J: TRBJ2-1
CDR3: ASNLQQGIGEQF

V: TRBV7-6
J: TRBJ2-2
CDR3: ASSQGQGVDTGELF

V: TRBV7-8
J: TRBJ1-4
CDR3: ASSLDPATNEKLF

V: TRBV9
J: TRBJ2-7
CDR3: ASRPNAGSSYEQY

V: TRBV30
J: TRBJ1-2
CDR3: AWSLLQGYT

V: TRBV27
J: TRBJ1-1
CDR3: ASSRQSNTEAF

V: TRBV7-9
J: TRBJ1-2
CDR3: ASSPSAQGSNGYT